Below are 17 T cell receptor beta chains sequenced from a single sample in a study of Graves' ophthalmopathy and Graves' hyperthyroidism. The authors amplified TCR beta CDR3 regions from RNA transcripts. RT-PCR with HTBI primers came first, then second-round multiplex PCR. TCRdb used MiXCR to reprocess the multiplex PCR reads, holding one entry per CDR3 protein. The sample has hundreds of thousands of distinct CDR3 sequences; roughly 20% are singletons. The specimen sequenced was peripheral blood. Receptor source: a woman between 18 and 29 years old with stable Graves' hyperthyroidism.

This clonotype was observed at least ten times. The V gene is TRBV28, the J gene TRBJ2-7; no reliable D call. The V and J ends lost 6 bases and 0 bases respectively, with 12 bases between them. The CDR3 contains 14 residues. In germline, CDR1 is MDHEN, CDR2 SYDVKM. The CDR3 DNA is TGTGCCAGCAGACGGACGCAATTCTCCTACGAGCAGTACTTC. Its protein product is CASRRTQFSYEQYF.

This clonotype has just a few counts. The chain links TRBV7-3 to TRBJ2-7; 9 bases fit TRBD1. Trimming took 5 bases from V and 3 from J; bases not matched to a gene: 5. Per germline, CDR1 SGHTA and CDR2 FQGTGA. The CDR3 sequence is 14 residues long. The DNA for the CDR3 is TGTGCCAGCAGCGGGGACAGGGTGCGCTACGAGCAGTACTTC. Amino acid sequence: CASSGDRVRYEQYF.

Many counts were recorded for this clonotype. This chain uses TRBV28 with TRBJ1-2; tentatively, D is TRBD1 (6 bases). V was shortened by 10 bases and J by 8 bases, with 17 bases between the two germline ends. Germline V gene lookup returns CDR1 MDHEN and CDR2 SYDVKM. This CDR3 is 12 amino acids long. As DNA, the CDR3 is TGTGCCACCCAGACCTGGACAGTCGGCTACACCTTC. Its protein is CATQTWTVGYTF.

This clonotype was detected many times. The chain's CDR3 is CSATKMNTEAFF. The DNA of the CDR3 is TGCAGTGCGACCAAAATGAACACTGAAGCTTTCTTT. V is TRBV20-1 and J is TRBJ1-1; D unresolved. Trimming took 6 bases from V and 0 from J, leaving 8 bases between them. The CDR3 spans 12 residues. Germline V CDR1 and CDR2: DFQATT, SNEGSKA (reference sequence).

The genes are TRBV27 and TRBJ2-7; D uncertain. The CDR3 has 15 residues. Trimming took 5 bases from V and 0 from J, leaving 14 bases between them. Germline V gene data show CDR1 as MNHEY and CDR2 as SMNVEV (reference sequence). The CDR3 region has the DNA TGTGCCAGCAGTCCCCGGGCGAGGAGCTCCTACGAGCAGTACTTC. Translated: CASSPRARSSYEQYF.

This clonotype was picked up many times. The junction departs from the called germline gene at one end, perhaps through a read error. In nucleotides, the CDR3 is TGCAGTGCAAGAGCTAGCGGTCAAGAGACCCAGTACTTC. Protein sequence: CSARASGQETQYF. The rearrangement links TRBV20-1 to TRBJ2-5; 7 bases are a match to TRBD2. From germline, CDR1 is DFQATT and CDR2 SNEGSKA (reference sequence). This CDR3 is 13 amino acids long.

This chain connects TRBV20-1 to TRBJ1-6; 10 positions agree with TRBD1. The V and J ends lost 5 bases and 7 bases, in that order; junction bases with no gene match: 17. The germline V gene encodes CDR1 DFQATT and CDR2 SNEGSKA (reference sequence). CDR3 length: 18 amino acids. The CDR3 bases are TGCAGTGCTGGCTTATTAAGGGGACAGGGGATGTCGAATTCACCCCTCCACTTT. This codes for CSAGLLRGQGMSNSPLHF.

V and J are TRBV9 and TRBJ2-5; D possibly corresponds to TRBD2 (8 bases). Trimming took 0 bases from V and 5 from J, leaving 14 bases between them. CDR3 size: 15 residues. CDR1 is SGDLS and CDR2 is YYNGEE in the germline V gene. CDR3 sequence (DNA): TGTGCCAGCAGCGTAGGATCGGGAGGGGGCGAGACCCAGTACTTC. This codes for CASSVGSGGGETQYF.

This clonotype was recorded at least ten times. This sequence joins TRBV20-1 and TRBJ2-7; 9 nucleotides line up with TRBD2. Per the germline V gene, CDR1 is DFQATT and CDR2 is SNEGSKA (reference sequence). The junction had 5 bases not matched to a gene; V was cut back by 3 bases and J by 2 bases. There are 14 residues in the CDR3. In DNA, the CDR3 is TGCAGTGCTAGGCTTAGCGGGAGTACCTACGAGCAGTACTTC. This translates into CSARLSGSTYEQYF.

The chain is built from TRBV11-2 and TRBJ1-1; D ambiguous. The germline gives CDR1 SGHAT, CDR2 FQNNGV. CDR3 length: 13 residues. Trimming stripped 3 bases from V and 4 bases from J, with 9 bases between. The CDR3 region is CASSLVASTEAFF. The CDR3 DNA is TGTGCCAGCAGCTTGGTGGCGAGCACTGAAGCTTTCTTT.

Many counts were recorded for this clonotype. The chain couples TRBV6-2 or TRBV6-3 to TRBJ1-2, with D possibly being TRBD1 (5 bases). This CDR3 contains 14 residues. The ends were cut back, 6 bases at V and 2 bases at J, with 13 bases in the middle. Germline CDR1 MNHEY, CDR2 SVGEGT. The CDR3, as DNA: TGTGCCAGCAGCCCCCGCGCAGGGAACTATGGCTACACCTTC. Amino acid sequence: CASSPRAGNYGYTF.

This chain uses TRBV12-3 or TRBV12-4 with TRBJ1-6; D is unclear. The V end was cut by 6 bases, the J end by 12 bases, with 12 bases between. This CDR3 has 12 amino acids. As DNA, the CDR3 is TGTGCCAGCAGCGCCGGGAGCCAACCCCTCCACTTT. Residues: CASSAGSQPLHF.

This clonotype has at least ten counts. This chain uses TRBV7-2 with TRBJ2-5; 8 bases are a match to TRBD2. This CDR3 is 17 amino acids long. Unmatched junction bases numbered 9, after V lost 3 bases and J lost 0 bases. The germline CDR1 and CDR2 sequences are SGHTA and FQGNSA. Here the CDR3 DNA reads TGTGCCAGCAGCTTTAGGCTAGCGGGTGGATACCAAGAGACCCAGTACTTC. Translation gives CASSFRLAGGYQETQYF.

The table lists this clonotype with many counts. The chain carries TRBV15 and TRBJ2-7, with 8 bases identical to TRBD1. CDR3 size: 16 residues. CDR1 and CDR2 from the germline V gene are LNHNV and YYDKDF (reference sequence). The ends lost 1 base at V and 3 bases at J; junction bases unmatched: 8. CDR3 amino acids: CATSRAQGATIYEQYF. The CDR3 nucleotides are TGTGCCACCAGCAGAGCGCAGGGGGCGACTATCTACGAGCAGTACTTC.

This clonotype was detected a few times. The junction shows a germline mismatch at one end, possibly a read error. The V call is TRBV19, the J call TRBJ2-5; D is unclear. The CDR3 covers 12 residues. Germline loops: CDR1 LNHDA, CDR2 SQIVND (reference sequence). The chain's CDR3 is CASNIDLETQYF. DNA of the CDR3: TGTGCCAGTAATATAGATCTGGAGACCCAGTACTTC.

At least ten counts were recorded for this clonotype. This chain links TRBV2 with TRBJ2-7, with D uncertain. The germline CDR1 and CDR2 sequences are SNHLY and FYNNEI. Trimming took 6 bases from V and 0 from J, leaving 9 bases between them. The CDR3 runs 13 residues. The CDR3 DNA is TGTGCCAGCAGCGCAACAAACTCCTACGAGCAGTACTTC. Translating it yields CASSATNSYEQYF. The full variable domain, rest sourced from reference TRBV2 and TRBJ2-7, is EPEVTQTPSHQVTQMGQEVILRCVPISNHLYFYWYRQILGQKVEFLVSFYNNEISEKSEIFDDQFSVERPDGSNFTLKIRSTKLEDSAMYFCASSATNSYEQYFGPGTRLTVT.

This clonotype was recorded many times. The CDR3 region has the DNA TGTGCCAGTAGTCAAATTCCCGGGACAGCAGGCTCTGGGGCCAACGTCCTGACTTTC. Translated: CASSQIPGTAGSGANVLTF. The V call is TRBV19, the J call TRBJ2-6; TRBD1 matches at 7 bases. Germline CDR1 is LNHDA and CDR2 is SQIVND (reference sequence). This CDR3 region has 19 residues. J gave up 0 bases and V 5 bases, and 13 bases lay outside the gene matches.